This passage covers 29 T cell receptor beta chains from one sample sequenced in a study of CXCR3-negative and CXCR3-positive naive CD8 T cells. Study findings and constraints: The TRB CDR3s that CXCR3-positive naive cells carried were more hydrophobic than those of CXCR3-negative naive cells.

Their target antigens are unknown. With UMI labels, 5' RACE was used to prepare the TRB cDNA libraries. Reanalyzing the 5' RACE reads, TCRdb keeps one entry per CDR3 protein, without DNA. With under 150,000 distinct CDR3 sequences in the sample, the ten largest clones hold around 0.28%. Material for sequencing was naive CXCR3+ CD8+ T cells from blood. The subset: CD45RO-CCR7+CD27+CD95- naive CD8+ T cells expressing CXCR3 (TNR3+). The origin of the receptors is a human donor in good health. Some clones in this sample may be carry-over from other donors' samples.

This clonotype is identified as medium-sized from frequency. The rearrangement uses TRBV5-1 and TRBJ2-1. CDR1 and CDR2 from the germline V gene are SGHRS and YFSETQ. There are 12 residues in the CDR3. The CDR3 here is CASSGQNNEQFF.

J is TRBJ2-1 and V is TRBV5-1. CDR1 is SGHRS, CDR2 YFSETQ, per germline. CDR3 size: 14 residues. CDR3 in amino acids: CASSLESSNNEQFF.

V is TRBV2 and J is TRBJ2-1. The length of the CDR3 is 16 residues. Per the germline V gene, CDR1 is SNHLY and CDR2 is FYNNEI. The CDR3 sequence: CASSEFGGSSYNEQFF.

The CDR3: CSVVPLDMEETQYF. The chain recombines TRBV29-1 with TRBJ2-5; without DNA, the TCRdb call of TRBD1 cannot be checked. CDR1 SQVTM and CDR2 ANQGSEA come from the germline V gene. The CDR3 runs to 14 residues.

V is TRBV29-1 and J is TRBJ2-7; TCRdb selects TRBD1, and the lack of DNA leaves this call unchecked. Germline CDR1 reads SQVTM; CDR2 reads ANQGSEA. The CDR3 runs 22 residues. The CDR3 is CSVERPDRGERKERAYYYEQYF.

The CDR3 reads CATSRTNRVIRETQYF. This rearrangement joins TRBV15 to TRBJ2-5; TCRdb lists TRBD1, though no DNA is available to test this call. CDR3 size: 16 residues. CDR1 is LNHNV and CDR2 is YYDKDF in the germline V gene (reference sequence).

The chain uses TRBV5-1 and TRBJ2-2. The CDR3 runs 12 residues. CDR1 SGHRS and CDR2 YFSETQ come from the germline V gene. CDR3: CASSFSTGELFF.

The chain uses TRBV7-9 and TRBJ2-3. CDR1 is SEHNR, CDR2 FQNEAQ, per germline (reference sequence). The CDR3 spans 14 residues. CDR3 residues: CASSYYPYGDTQYF.

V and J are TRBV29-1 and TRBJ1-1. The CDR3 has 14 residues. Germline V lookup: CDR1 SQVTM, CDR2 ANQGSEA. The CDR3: CSVEDQLLNTEAFF.

The CDR3 here is CSAWTGHGGTEGTEAFF. The gene calls are TRBV20-1 and TRBJ1-1. The CDR3 consists of 17 residues. The V gene's germline CDR1 is DFQATT and CDR2 SNEGSKA (reference sequence).

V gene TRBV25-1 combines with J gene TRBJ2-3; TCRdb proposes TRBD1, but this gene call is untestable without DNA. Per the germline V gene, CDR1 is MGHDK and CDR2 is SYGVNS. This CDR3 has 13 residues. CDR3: CASIGQDGDTQYF.

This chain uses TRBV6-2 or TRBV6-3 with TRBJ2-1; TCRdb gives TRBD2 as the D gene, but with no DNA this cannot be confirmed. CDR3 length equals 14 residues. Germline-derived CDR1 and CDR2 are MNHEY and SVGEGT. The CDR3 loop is CASSSTSGGNEQFF.

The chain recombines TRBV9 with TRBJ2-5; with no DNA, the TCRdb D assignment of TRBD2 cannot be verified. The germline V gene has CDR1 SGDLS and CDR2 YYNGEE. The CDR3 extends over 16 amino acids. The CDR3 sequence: CASSVGTGGPEETQYF.

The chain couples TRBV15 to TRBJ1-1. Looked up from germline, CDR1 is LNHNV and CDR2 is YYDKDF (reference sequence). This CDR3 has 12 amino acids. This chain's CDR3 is CATSTANGEAFF.

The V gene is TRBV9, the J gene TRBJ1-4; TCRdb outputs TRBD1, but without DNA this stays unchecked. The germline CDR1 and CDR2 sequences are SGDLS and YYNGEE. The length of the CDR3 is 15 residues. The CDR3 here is CASSGQDTLGEKLFF.

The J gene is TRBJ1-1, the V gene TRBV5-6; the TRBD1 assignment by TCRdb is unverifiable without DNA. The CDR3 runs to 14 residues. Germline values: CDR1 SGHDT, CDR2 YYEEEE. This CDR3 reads CASSFPGESTEAFF.

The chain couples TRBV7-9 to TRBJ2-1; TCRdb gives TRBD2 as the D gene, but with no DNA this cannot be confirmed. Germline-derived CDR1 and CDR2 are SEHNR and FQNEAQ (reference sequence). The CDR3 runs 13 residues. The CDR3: CASSPGSLNEQFF.

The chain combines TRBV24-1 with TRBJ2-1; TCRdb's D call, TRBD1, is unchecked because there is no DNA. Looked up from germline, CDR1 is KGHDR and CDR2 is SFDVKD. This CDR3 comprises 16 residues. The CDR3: CATSDLQGAGRAAQFF.

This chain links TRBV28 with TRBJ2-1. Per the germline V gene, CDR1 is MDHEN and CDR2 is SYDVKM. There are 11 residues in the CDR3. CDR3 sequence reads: CASSLTSDRFF.

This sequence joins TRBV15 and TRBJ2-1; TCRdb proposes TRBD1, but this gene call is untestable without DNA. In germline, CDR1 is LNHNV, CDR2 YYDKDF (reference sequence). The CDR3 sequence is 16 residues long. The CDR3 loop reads CATSRWPGQNSNEQFF.

CDR3 protein: CTSKNEGMSTEAFF. V usage is TRBV5-1 and J usage is TRBJ1-1; TCRdb reports TRBD1, a call that lacks DNA to check it against. CDR1 and CDR2 (germline): SGHRS, YFSETQ. The CDR3 sequence is 14 residues long.

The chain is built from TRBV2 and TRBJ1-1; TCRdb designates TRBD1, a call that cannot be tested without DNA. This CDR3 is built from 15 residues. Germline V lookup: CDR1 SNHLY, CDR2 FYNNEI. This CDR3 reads CASSYRQGVVTEAFF. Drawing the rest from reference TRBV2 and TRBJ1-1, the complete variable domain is EPEVTQTPSHQVTQMGQEVILRCVPISNHLYFYWYRQILGQKVEFLVSFYNNEISEKSEIFDDQFSVERPDGSNFTLKIRSTKLEDSAMYFCASSYRQGVVTEAFFGQGTRLTVV.

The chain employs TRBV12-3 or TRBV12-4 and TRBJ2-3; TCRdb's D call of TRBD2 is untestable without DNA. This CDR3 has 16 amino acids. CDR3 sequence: CAGSSDLAGNTDTQYF.

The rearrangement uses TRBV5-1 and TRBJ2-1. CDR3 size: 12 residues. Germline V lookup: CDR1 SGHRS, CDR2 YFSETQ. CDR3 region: CASSPDQVRQFF. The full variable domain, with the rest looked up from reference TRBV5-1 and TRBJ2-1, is KAGVTQTPRYLIKTRGQQVTLSCSPISGHRSVSWYQQTPGQGLQFLFEYFSETQRNKGNFPGRFSGRQFSNSRSEMNVSTLELGDSALYLCASSPDQVRQFFGPGTRLTVL.

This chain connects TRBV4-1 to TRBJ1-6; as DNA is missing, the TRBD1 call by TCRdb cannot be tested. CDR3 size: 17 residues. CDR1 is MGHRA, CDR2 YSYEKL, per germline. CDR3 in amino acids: CASSPTGTGGYNSPLHF.

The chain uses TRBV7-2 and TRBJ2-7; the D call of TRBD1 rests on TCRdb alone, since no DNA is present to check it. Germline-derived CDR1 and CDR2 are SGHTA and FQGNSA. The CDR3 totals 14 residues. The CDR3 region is CASRKGQGAYEQYF.

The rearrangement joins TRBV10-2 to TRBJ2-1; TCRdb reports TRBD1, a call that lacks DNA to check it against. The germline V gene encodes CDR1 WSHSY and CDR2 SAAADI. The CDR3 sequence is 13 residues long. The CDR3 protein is CASSGWVGDEQFF.

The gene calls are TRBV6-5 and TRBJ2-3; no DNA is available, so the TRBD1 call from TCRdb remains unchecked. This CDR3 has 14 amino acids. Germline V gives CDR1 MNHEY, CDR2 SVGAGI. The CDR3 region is CASSQDRGTDTRYF.

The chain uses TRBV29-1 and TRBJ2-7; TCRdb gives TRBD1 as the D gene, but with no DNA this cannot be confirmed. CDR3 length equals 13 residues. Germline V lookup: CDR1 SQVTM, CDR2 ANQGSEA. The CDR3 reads CSVSSGQEYEQYF.